This T cell receptor beta chain derives from a study of beta chain features in type 1 diabetes. Study outcomes and limitations: VDJ junctions from type 1 diabetes patients carried fewer insertions and larger deletions.

A single count supports this clone. Its antigen is undetermined. V was pared by 5 bases and J by 0 bases, with 7 bases of the junction left unmatched. The CDR3 consists of 18 residues. Germline V gene lookup returns CDR1 SGHTA and CDR2 FQGNSA. The sequenced template was cDNA made from the entire isolated RNA. About 4 million reads was the average for naive, central memory and regulatory T cell samples. Some clones are missing from TCRdb's copy, which holds only in-frame ones; the method was immunoSEQ multiplex PCR. In the table there are about 370,000 clones, roughly 15% of which are singletons. Per donor, one heparinised blood draw averaged about 110 mL.

Sequencing was done on a sample of naive CD4+ T cells from blood. This receptor was obtained from a woman under 30 in good health. The V call is TRBV7-2, the J call TRBJ2-6; 10 nucleotides line up with TRBD2. The CDR3 DNA reads as TGTGCCAGCAGCCCTAGAGCGGGAGGGGCCTCTGGGGCCAACGTCCTGACTTTC. Its protein is CASSPRAGGASGANVLTF. The entire variable domain, with the rest obtained from reference TRBV7-2 and TRBJ2-6, is as follows: GAGVSQSPSNKVTEKGKDVELRCDPISGHTALYWYRQSLGQGLEFLIYFQGNSAPDKSGLPSDRFSAERTGGSVSTLTIQRTQQEDSAVYLCASSPRAGGASGANVLTFGAGSRLTVL.